This T cell receptor beta chain derives from a study of Tregs in tolerant kidney transplant recipients (dated by TCRdb to the late 2010s). Looking at the study overall: Related donors were used in the transplants with nonmyeloablative bone marrow transplantation, and mixed chimerism was transient in the human trials. The study used TCRbeta sequencing to identify donor-specific regulatory T cells before combined kidney and bone marrow transplantation, then tracked those cells after transplant.

Study-wide conclusions, independent of this receptor: The study was constrained by small patient numbers, and validation of the findings is required in larger populations and under other immunosuppression protocols. In tolerant patients, donor-specific Tregs expanded more than Tregs overall, which suggests antigen-driven rather than nonspecific expansion. Biological reproducibility was not examined directly, but technical replication error appeared to be minimal. Because the PCR primers were changed over time for some patients, nucleotide-level comparison could not be performed across the samples from those patients. Expanding Tregs with activated donor B cells appeared to identify the most biologically relevant and donor-specific TCRbeta repertoire.

The label giving this sample's time point can be read as: blood sample drawn before combined kidney and bone marrow transplant. Thawed PBMCs were FACS-sorted into unstimulated Tregs (CD4+CD25+CD127-), CD4+ non-Tregs (CD4+CD25-), CD4 cells and CD8 cells. The patients were a few recipients of combined kidney and bone marrow transplants from the ITN036ST trial, and samples were available only from these trial subjects. Healthy control blood was separated into PBMCs by Ficoll density gradient and cryopreserved, and patient PBMCs were collected both before and after transplant. Based on the germline V gene, the CDR1 and CDR2 sequences are SGDLS and YYNGEE. Trimming accounts for 4 bases at V and 9 bases at J, while the number of junction bases matched to no gene is 8. From the cysteine through the phenylalanine, the CDR3 covers 15 amino acids. The DNA has 36 bases, all within the CDR3, and is read from base 1.

For TCRbeta CDR3 sequencing, genomic DNA from the sorted cells was extracted using the QIAGEN DNeasy Blood and Tissue Kit. Through immunoSEQ, high-throughput TCRbeta CDR3 sequencing was done commercially, including PCR amplification with internal controls and bias correction. On the study's bioinformatics: Unique productive TCRbeta sequences were defined by CDR3 nucleotide sequence where primers matched, otherwise by CDR3 amino acid sequence with Vbeta and Jbeta genes. As a correction for sorting error, sequences shared between sorted populations at a frequency ratio of 2:1 or less were discarded, and the remaining shared sequences were assigned to the higher population. A sequence counted as donor-reactive if, in CFSE-low cells, the sequence had a frequency of at least 0.01% and was expanded at least 5-fold compared with unstimulated cells. Jensen-Shannon divergence, calculated on the top 100 TCRbeta sequences ranked by frequency, was used to quantify repertoire divergence. When a sample had multiple sequencing runs, each run was corrected for sorting error separately and the runs were then pooled. The table comes from immuneACCESS by way of TCRdb, which keeps in-frame sequences with V and J called. Part of the clones is missing from these tables; in studies checked, under half for an unresolved V gene and the rest for unknown reasons. That table gives V, J and clone size, and the DNA gave D and trimming. The table for this sample records about 30,000 clones. Approximately 14% of the sample is in the top ten clones.

Concerning this clone: What this receptor recognizes is not known. The read stops 3 residues short of the end of the CDR3; the missing end is completed from the germline J gene.

The sample was CD8+ T cells from blood, taken before the transplant. The TCR originated in a human donor who received a combined kidney and bone marrow transplant. The chain joins TRBV9 to TRBJ2-1, with 12 bases aligning to TRBD2. CDR3 DNA (partial): TGTGCCAGCAGCCTCCGACTAGCGGGAGATGGTGAG. Protein translation: CASSLRLAGDGE. The entire CDR3 protein is CASSLRLAGDGEQFF.